This record covers a single T cell receptor (beta chain). Antigen unknown. The data were obtained in a study of cytomegalovirus exposure and HLA in healthy donors. General study points: The authors later found TCR association rates varying by HLA locus, with DRB1 most and HLA-C fewest. It was only CMV serostatus that was available as immune exposure information. Because they were indistinguishable, some V segments, including TRBV6-2 and TRBV6-3, were excluded.

PCR amplification relied on 60 Vbeta primers (plus 13 Jbeta primers). Original processing notes: Per a later analysis, the number of unique TCR beta chains was around 80 million, of which some 9.9 million were shared. The repertoire was sequenced with immunoSEQ multiplex PCR; TCRdb's copy has only in-frame clones and lacks some. V and J calls and clone size are those listed in that table; D and trimming were worked out from the DNA. This sample has about 160,000 clones, with approximately 80% found just once. Germline CDR1 MNHEY, CDR2 SMNVEV (reference sequence). Trimming shortened V by 9 bases and J by 1 base, and 8 bases separated the two germline ends. The CDR3 runs 12 residues.

This sequence joins TRBV27 and TRBJ2-3, with D perhaps matching TRBD2 (5 bases). This clonotype was sampled from a male donor in good health and CMV-seropositive. Sample: PBMCs. Here the CDR3 reads CASWGGTDTQYF. CDR3 coding DNA: TGTGCCAGTTGGGGAGGCACAGATACGCAGTATTTT.